These T cell receptor beta chains were read from a single sample in a study of shared clonotypes between healthy human individuals. The repertoire was sequenced with immunoSEQ multiplex PCR; TCRdb's copy has only in-frame clones and lacks some. This repertoire shows around 1.4 million clones, 98% found once; its top ten account for approximately 0.4%. Material for sequencing was naive CD4+ T cells sorted from blood. The receptors come from a man aged 25-45 years in good health. Both conserved end residues are part of each CDR3. Each record gives: CDR3 protein, CDR3 DNA, V gene, clone size, D gene, J gene. The D gene is left open where the match is weak. Part of the rows lack a size; the others show once, few, many or a class for expanded clones.

CASSQDSGTRPYEQYF | TGCGCCAGCAGCCAAGACTCCGGGACTAGGCCCTACGAGCAGTACTTC | TRBV4-1 | . | TRBD2 | TRBJ2-7
CASSLAGQSTGELFF | TGTGCCAGCAGCTTGGCAGGTCAATCCACCGGGGAGCTGTTTTTT | TRBV5-4 | . | . | TRBJ2-2
CASSRQGSNYGYTF | TGTGCCAGCTCTAGACAGGGGTCGAACTATGGCTACACCTTC | TRBV28 | . | TRBD1 | TRBJ1-2
CASSQDDRGLGQPQHF | TGCGCCAGCAGCCAAGACGACAGGGGGTTAGGTCAGCCCCAGCATTTT | TRBV4-1 | once | TRBD1 | TRBJ1-5
CASSDRNTGELFF | TGTGCCAGCAGCGATAGGAACACCGGGGAGCTGTTTTTT | TRBV9 | . | . | TRBJ2-2
CASSVVQGGSYNEQFF | TGTGCCAGCAGCGTAGTCCAGGGTGGATCCTACAATGAGCAGTTCTTC | TRBV9 | . | . | TRBJ2-1
CASSRGASGISDTQYF | TGTGCCAGCAGCCGAGGGGCTAGCGGGATTTCCGATACGCAGTATTTT | TRBV7-2 | . | TRBD2 | TRBJ2-3
CASSPAGWAGNTIYF | TGTGCCAGCAGTCCGGCGGGGTGGGCTGGAAACACCATATATTTT | TRBV28 | . | . | TRBJ1-3
CASSFWRSGANVLTF | TGTGCCAGCAGCTTTTGGAGATCTGGGGCCAACGTCCTGACTTTC | TRBV11-2 | once | . | TRBJ2-6
CASSRGQGGASYEQYF | TGTGCCAGCAGCCGCGGACAGGGGGGCGCTAGCTACGAGCAGTACTTC | TRBV5-4 | . | TRBD1 | TRBJ2-7
CASSPGAFNGELFF | TGTGCCAGCAGCCCCGGGGCCTTTAACGGGGAGCTGTTTTTT | TRBV7-9 | . | . | TRBJ2-2
CASIWRNSYEQYF | TGTGCCAGCATTTGGCGGAACTCCTACGAGCAGTACTTC | TRBV5-8 | . | . | TRBJ2-7
CASSRRLTSSYEQYF | TGTGCCAGTAGTCGCCGATTGACTAGTTCCTACGAGCAGTACTTC | TRBV19 | . | . | TRBJ2-7
CASSTTMTGNTEAFF | TGTGCCAGCAGCACGACAATGACAGGGAACACTGAAGCTTTCTTT | TRBV9 | . | . | TRBJ1-1
CASSQFPAASSYNEQFF | TGCGCCAGCAGCCAATTCCCAGCGGCTAGCTCCTACAATGAGCAGTTCTTC | TRBV4-3 | once | . | TRBJ2-1
CASSPNGQGWGTEAFF | TGTGCCAGCAGCCCCAACGGACAGGGCTGGGGCACTGAAGCTTTCTTT | TRBV7-3 | . | TRBD1 | TRBJ1-1
CASSPVSQETQYF | TGTGCCAGCTCACCTGTGAGTCAAGAGACCCAGTACTTC | TRBV18 | . | . | TRBJ2-5
CASSPEVGENIQYF | TGTGCCAGCTCACCTGAAGTGGGAGAAAACATTCAGTACTTC | TRBV18 | . | . | TRBJ2-4
CASSRGQGAVETQYF | TGTGCCAGCAGCCGAGGACAGGGGGCGGTTGAGACCCAGTACTTC | TRBV11-3 | . | TRBD1 | TRBJ2-5
CASSEWDGEQFF | TGTGCTAGCAGCGAATGGGACGGTGAGCAGTTCTTC | TRBV7-7 | . | . | TRBJ2-1